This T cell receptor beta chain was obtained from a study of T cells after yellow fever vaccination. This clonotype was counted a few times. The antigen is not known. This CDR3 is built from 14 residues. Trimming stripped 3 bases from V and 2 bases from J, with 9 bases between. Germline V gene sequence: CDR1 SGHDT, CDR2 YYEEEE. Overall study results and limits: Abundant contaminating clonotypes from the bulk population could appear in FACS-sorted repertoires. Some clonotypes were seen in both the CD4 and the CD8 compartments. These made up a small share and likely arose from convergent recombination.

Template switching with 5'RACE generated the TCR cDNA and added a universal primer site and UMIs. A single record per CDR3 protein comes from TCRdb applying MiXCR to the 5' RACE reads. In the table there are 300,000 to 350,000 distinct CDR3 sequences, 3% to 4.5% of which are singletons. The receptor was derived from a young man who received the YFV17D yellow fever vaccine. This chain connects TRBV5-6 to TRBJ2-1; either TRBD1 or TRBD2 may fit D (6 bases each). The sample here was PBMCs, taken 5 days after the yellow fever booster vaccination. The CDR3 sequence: CASSSGAAYNEQFF. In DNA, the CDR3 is TGTGCCAGCAGCTCGGGGGCCGCCTACAATGAGCAGTTCTTC. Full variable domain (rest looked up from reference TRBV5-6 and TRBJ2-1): DAGVTQSPTHLIKTRGQQVTLRCSPKSGHDTVSWYQQALGQGPQFIFQYYEEEERQRGNFPDRFSGHQFPNYSSELNVNALLLGDSALYLCASSSGAAYNEQFFGPGTRLTVL.